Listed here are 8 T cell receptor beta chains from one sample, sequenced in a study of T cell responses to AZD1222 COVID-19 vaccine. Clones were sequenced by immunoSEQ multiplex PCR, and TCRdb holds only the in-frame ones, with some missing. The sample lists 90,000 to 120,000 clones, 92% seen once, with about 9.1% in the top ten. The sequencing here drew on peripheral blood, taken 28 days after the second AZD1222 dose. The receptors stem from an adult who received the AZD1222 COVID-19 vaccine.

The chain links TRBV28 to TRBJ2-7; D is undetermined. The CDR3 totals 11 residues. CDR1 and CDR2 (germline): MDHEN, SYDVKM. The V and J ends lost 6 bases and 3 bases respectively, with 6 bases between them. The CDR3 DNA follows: TGTGCCAGCAGAAAATACTACGAGCAGTACTTC. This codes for CASRKYYEQYF.

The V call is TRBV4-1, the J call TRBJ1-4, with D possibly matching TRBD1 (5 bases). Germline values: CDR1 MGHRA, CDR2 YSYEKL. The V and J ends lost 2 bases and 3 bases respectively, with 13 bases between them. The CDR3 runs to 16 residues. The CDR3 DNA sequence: TGCGCCAGCAGCCAACAACCGGGACTAGCTAATGAAAAACTGTTTTTT. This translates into CASSQQPGLANEKLFF.

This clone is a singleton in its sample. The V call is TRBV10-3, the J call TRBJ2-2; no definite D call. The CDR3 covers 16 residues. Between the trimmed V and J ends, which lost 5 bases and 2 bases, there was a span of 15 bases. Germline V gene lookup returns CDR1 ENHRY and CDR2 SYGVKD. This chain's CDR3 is CAISSGRPPNTGELFF. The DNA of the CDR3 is TGTGCCATCAGTTCCGGCCGACCGCCTAACACCGGGGAGCTGTTTTTT.

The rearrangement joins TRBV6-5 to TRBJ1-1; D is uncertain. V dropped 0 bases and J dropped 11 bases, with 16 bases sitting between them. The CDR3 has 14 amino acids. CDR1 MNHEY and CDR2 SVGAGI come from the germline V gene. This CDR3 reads CASSYSPQGVSAFF. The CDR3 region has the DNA TGTGCCAGCAGTTACTCTCCGCAAGGAGTTTCGGCTTTCTTT.

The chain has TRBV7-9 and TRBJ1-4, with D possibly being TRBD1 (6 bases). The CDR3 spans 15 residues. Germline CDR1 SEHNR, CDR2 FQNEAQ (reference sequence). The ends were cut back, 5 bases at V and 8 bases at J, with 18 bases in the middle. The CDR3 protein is CASSLQQGMREKLFF. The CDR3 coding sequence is TGTGCCAGCAGCCTACAGCAGGGGATGCGGGAAAAACTGTTTTTT.

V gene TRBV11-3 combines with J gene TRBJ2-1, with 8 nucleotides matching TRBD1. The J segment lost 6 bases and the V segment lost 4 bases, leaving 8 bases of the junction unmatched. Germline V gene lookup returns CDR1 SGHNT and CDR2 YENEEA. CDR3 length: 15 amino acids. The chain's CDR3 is CASSSRTGSGNEQFF. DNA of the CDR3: TGTGCCAGCAGCTCCAGGACAGGGAGTGGCAATGAGCAGTTCTTC.

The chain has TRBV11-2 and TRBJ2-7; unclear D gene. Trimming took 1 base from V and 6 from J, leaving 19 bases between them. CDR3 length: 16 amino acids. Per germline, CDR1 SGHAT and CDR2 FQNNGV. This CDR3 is CASSLGGGSLASEQYF. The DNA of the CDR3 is TGTGCCAGCAGCTTAGGGGGTGGCTCCTTAGCTTCCGAGCAGTACTTC.

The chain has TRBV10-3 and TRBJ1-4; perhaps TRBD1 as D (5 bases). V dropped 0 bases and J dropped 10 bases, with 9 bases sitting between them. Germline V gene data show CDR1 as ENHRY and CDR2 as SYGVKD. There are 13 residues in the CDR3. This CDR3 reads CAISESRAGKLFF. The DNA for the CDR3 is TGTGCCATCAGTGAGTCCAGGGCGGGAAAACTGTTTTTT.